This T cell receptor (beta chain) was recorded in a study of OX40 agonist ivuxolimab in advanced cancers. Using immunoSEQ multiplex PCR, the repertoire was profiled, and TCRdb retains in-frame clones only, with some absent. The sample includes 70,000 to 95,000 clones, 90% to 95% seen only once; the top ten take about 0.51%. V shed 4 bases and J 5 bases; nucleotides not matched to a gene: 11. This CDR3 spans 15 amino acids. In germline, CDR1 is MNHNY, CDR2 SVGAGI (reference sequence). Source: CD4+ or CD8+ T cells sorted from blood, taken in a trial of the OX40 agonist ivuxolimab. The source of this sequence is an adult with an advanced solid tumor such as melanoma, head and neck, liver or kidney cancer. The chain joins TRBV6-6 to TRBJ2-7, with TRBD2 matching over 7 bases. CDR3 protein: CASSSRPPSGDEQYF. CDR3 DNA sequence: TGTGCCAGCAGTTCGAGACCCCCCAGCGGGGACGAGCAGTACTTC.